This T cell receptor (beta chain) came from a study of cytomegalovirus exposure and HLA in healthy donors. About the research overall: Earlier sequencing of 150 million to 200 million T cells yielded 90 million to 140 million unique TCR beta sequences. The early release's HLA-typed donors yielded 65 million to 85 million unique TCRs.

Trimming removed 6 bases at V and 2 bases at J, with 10 bases between. Germline CDR1 and CDR2: SNHLY and FYNNEI. CDR3 length equals 14 residues. The study, taken as a whole, reports: Later on, a genetic analysis was performed. It linked a missense variant in DCLRE1C with V- and J-gene trimming of TCR beta.

Primers: 60 Vbeta forward and 13 Jbeta reverse. Using immunoSEQ multiplex PCR, the repertoire was profiled, and TCRdb retains in-frame clones only, with some absent. The sample lists around 44,000 clones, about nine tenths seen once, with roughly 8% in the top ten. This clone was counted once. Its antigen is as yet unknown. The source is a woman aged 40 to 50 in good health and CMV-seropositive. The chain is built from TRBV2 and TRBJ1-4; D unresolved. Sequenced input: PBMCs. The CDR3 DNA sequence: TGTGCCAGCAGCTTGACAACCACTAATGAAAAACTGTTTTTT. Its protein is CASSLTTTNEKLFF. The full variable domain, its missing parts supplied by reference TRBV2 and TRBJ1-4, is EPEVTQTPSHQVTQMGQEVILRCVPISNHLYFYWYRQILGQKVEFLVSFYNNEISEKSEIFDDQFSVERPDGSNFTLKIRSTKLEDSAMYFCASSLTTTNEKLFFGSGTQLSVL.